This passage covers 11 T cell receptor beta chains from one sample sequenced in a study of cytomegalovirus exposure and HLA in healthy donors. Primers: 60 Vbeta forward and 13 Jbeta reverse. The protocol was immunoSEQ multiplex PCR, while the TCRdb copy is restricted to in-frame clones and leaves out a portion. The table for this sample gives about 54,000 clones. Sequenced input: PBMCs. The receptors derive from a woman in her forties in good health and CMV-seronegative.

The rearrangement links TRBV18 to TRBJ2-3; TRBD1 might be the D (7 bases). V lost 6 bases to trimming and J lost 0 bases, with 13 bases between them. The length of the CDR3 is 15 residues. Germline values: CDR1 KGHSH, CDR2 LQKENI. The CDR3 DNA is TGTGCCAGCTCTTCAGCAGGGGGGAGCACAGATACGCAGTATTTT. Residues: CASSSAGGSTDTQYF.

This chain joins TRBV7-9 and TRBJ2-1, with a possible D match to TRBD2 (5 bases). The V end lost 0 bases, the J end lost 8 bases, and 8 bases lay between the germline ends. The CDR3 spans 13 residues. Looked up from germline, CDR1 is SEHNR and CDR2 is FQNEAQ (reference sequence). CDR3 in DNA: TGTGCCAGCAGCTTAGCTACGGGATATGAGCAGTTCTTC. It encodes CASSLATGYEQFF.

This chain links TRBV5-1 with TRBJ2-1, with 13 bases aligning to TRBD2. In germline, CDR1 is SGHRS, CDR2 YFSETQ. V lost 4 bases and J lost 0; bases outside the gene matches: 7. The CDR3 contains 18 residues. The CDR3 DNA reads as TGCGCCAGCAGCAGGGGACTAGCGGGACCTTACTCCTACAATGAGCAGTTCTTC. This gives the protein CASSRGLAGPYSYNEQFF.

The genes are TRBV14 and TRBJ2-6, with 8 bases identical to TRBD1. This CDR3 has 18 amino acids. The germline V gene encodes CDR1 SGHDN and CDR2 FVKESK. The V gene end was trimmed by 4 bases and the J gene end by 1 base; junction bases not matched to a gene: 9. Written as DNA, the CDR3 is TGTGCCAGCAGCCCGAGGACAGGGAGTGGTTCTGGGGCCAACGTCCTGACTTTC. This translates into CASSPRTGSGSGANVLTF.

This sequence joins TRBV28 and TRBJ2-1, with 8 bases identical to TRBD1. CDR3 length: 13 amino acids. Looked up from germline, CDR1 is MDHEN and CDR2 is SYDVKM. Germline trimming cut 3 bases from V and 12 bases from J; bases unmatched to any gene: 7. The DNA for the CDR3 is TGTGCCAGCAGTTTCCCAGGGGGCGGATTGCAGTTCTTC. It is translated as CASSFPGGGLQFF.

CDR3 in DNA: TGTGCCAGCAGTCCAGGGGGTCGCGCCTACGAGCAGTACTTC. Protein: CASSPGGRAYEQYF. The chain joins TRBV27 to TRBJ2-7; TRBD1 matches 7 bases. Germline CDR1 and CDR2: MNHEY and SMNVEV (reference sequence). There are 14 residues in the CDR3. V lost 5 bases and J lost 2; bases outside the gene matches: 6.

The chain uses TRBV12-5 and TRBJ2-3; the D gene is possibly TRBD1 (6 bases). Germline V gives CDR1 LGHNT, CDR2 FRNRAP. This CDR3 is built from 15 residues. Trimming stripped 2 bases from V and 2 bases from J, with 11 bases between. In DNA form, the CDR3 reads TGTGCTAGTGGTTTGCATGACAGGACCACAGATACGCAGTATTTT. It yields the protein CASGLHDRTTDTQYF.

The genes are TRBV19 and TRBJ1-2; D is possibly TRBD1 (5 bases). Per the germline V gene, CDR1 is LNHDA and CDR2 is SQIVND (reference sequence). The CDR3 length is 17 residues. The V gene lost 7 bases and the J gene lost 7 bases, with 28 bases spanning the gap. CDR3 DNA: TGTGCCAGTACTGATTCTCCCTGGGGCAGGGAAAGATTTGGCTACACCTTC. Encoded protein: CASTDSPWGRERFGYTF.

Here the CDR3 DNA reads TGTGCCAGCAGCCACATTCAGAACACTGAAGCTTTCTTT. Protein: CASSHIQNTEAFF. The V and J genes are TRBV6-5 and TRBJ1-1; D not resolved. Per germline, CDR1 MNHEY and CDR2 SVGAGI. Deletions cut 6 bases from V and 1 base from J, with 9 bases between. The CDR3 runs to 13 residues.

V gene TRBV7-8 combines with J gene TRBJ2-5; TRBD2 matches 9 bases. Germline V gives CDR1 SGHVS, CDR2 FQNEAQ. V lost 0 bases and J lost 0; bases outside the gene matches: 8. The CDR3 loop spans 18 amino acids. CDR3 DNA sequence: TGTGCCAGCAGCTTAGCCTCTTACCAGCGGGGGGACCAAGAGACCCAGTACTTC. Translation: CASSLASYQRGDQETQYF. The variable domain in full, completed from reference TRBV7-8 and TRBJ2-5, reads GAGVSQSPRYKVAKRGQDVALRCDPISGHVSLFWYQQALGQGPEFLTYFQNEAQLDKSGLPSDRFFAERPEGSVSTLKIQRTQQEDSAVYLCASSLASYQRGDQETQYFGPGTRLLVL.

The chain combines TRBV6-1 with TRBJ2-7, with D possibly being TRBD2 (6 bases). V gave up 5 bases and J gave up 4 bases, with 18 bases separating them. This CDR3 is 15 amino acids long. Per germline, CDR1 MNHNS and CDR2 SASEGT. CDR3 DNA sequence: TGTGCCAGCAGTCGGACGGGAGACCATGGGTACGAGCAGTACTTC. Protein sequence: CASSRTGDHGYEQYF.